A selection of T cell receptor beta chains follows, all from one sample in a study of blood T cells in healthy people across ages. TCRdb reprocessed the 5' RACE reads with MiXCR, giving one entry per CDR3 protein. The sample yields about 1.1 million distinct CDR3 sequences, more than 30% seen once. The specimen sequenced was blood. These TCRs come from a man aged 18 to 29 in good health. Each CDR3 is given with its conserved first and last residue. The D gene is left open where the match is weak. Size tells how often a clone was seen (once, few, many) or the class of an expanded clone, and some rows leave it out.

D gene | clone size | J gene | V gene | CDR3 protein | CDR3 DNA
NA | NA | TRBJ2-3 | TRBV4-3 | CASSQVFSDTQYF | TGCGCCAGCAGCCAAGTTTTTTCAGATACGCAGTATTTT
TRBD2 | few | TRBJ2-7 | TRBV9 | CASSEGRGPPSYEQYF | TGTGCCAGCAGCGAGGGGAGGGGCCCTCCTTCCTACGAGCAGTACTTC
NA | NA | TRBJ2-5 | TRBV28 | CAISGHGQETQYF | TGTGCCATCAGTGGGCACGGCCAAGAGACCCAGTACTTC
NA | NA | TRBJ2-1 | TRBV4-2 | CASSQDKVYNEQFF | TGTGCCAGCAGCCAAGATAAGGTTTACAATGAGCAGTTCTTC
NA | NA | TRBJ2-1 | TRBV10-3 | CATGRASYNEQFF | TGTGCCACCGGACGAGCCTCATACAATGAGCAGTTCTTC
TRBD2 | few | TRBJ2-1 | TRBV7-2 | CASSLGGTSVYNEQFF | TGTGCCAGCAGCTTAGGAGGGACTAGCGTTTACAATGAGCAGTTCTTC
NA | few | TRBJ2-1 | TRBV14 | CASSLILNEQFF | TGTGCCAGCAGCCTTATCTTAAATGAGCAGTTCTTC
NA | NA | TRBJ2-3 | TRBV25-1 | CASSELWNTDTRYF | TGTGCCAGCAGTGAATTATGGAACACAGATACGCGGTATTTT
TRBD1 | NA | TRBJ2-3 | TRBV7-9 | CASSSTGTGLADTQYF | TGTGCCAGCAGCTCAACCGGGACAGGGTTAGCAGATACGCAGTATTTT
NA | few | TRBJ2-7 | TRBV6-2/TRBV6-3 | CASSYRLSYEQYF | TGTGCCAGCAGTTACCGTCTGTCCTACGAGCAGTACTTC
TRBD1 | NA | TRBJ1-2 | TRBV12-3/TRBV12-4 | CASSFFGTGDSSWRGYTF | TGTGCCAGCAGTTTTTTTGGGACAGGGGATTCCTCTTGGCGGGGCTACACCTTC
TRBD2 | NA | TRBJ2-3 | TRBV7-3 | CASSLYATSGTDTQYF | TGTGCCAGCAGCTTATATGCGACTAGCGGAACAGATACGCAGTATTTT
NA | few | TRBJ2-1 | TRBV5-6 | CASSLRASASRTFF | TGTGCCAGCAGCTTGCGGGCTAGCGCCTCTCGGACGTTCTTC
NA | few | TRBJ2-3 | TRBV20-1 | CSARNALTWADTQYF | TGCAGTGCTAGAAACGCCTTGACTTGGGCTGATACGCAGTATTTT
NA | many | TRBJ1-2 | TRBV28 | CASSLSRLDYGYTF | TGTGCCAGCAGTTTATCCCGTTTAGACTATGGCTACACCTTC
NA | NA | TRBJ1-5 | TRBV6-1 | CASNFRDSNQPQHF | TGTGCCAGCAATTTCCGGGACAGCAATCAGCCCCAGCATTTT
TRBD1 | NA | TRBJ1-1 | TRBV27 | CASGERQGMNTEAFF | TGTGCCAGCGGCGAACGACAGGGTATGAACACTGAAGCTTTCTTT
NA | once | TRBJ2-7 | TRBV30 | CAWSVRVTPYNEQYF | TGTGCCTGGAGTGTGAGGGTGACCCCCTACAATGAGCAGTACTTC
TRBD1 | few | TRBJ1-1 | TRBV4-3 | CASSHPDRATEAFF | TGCGCCAGCAGCCATCCCGACAGGGCGACTGAAGCTTTCTTT
NA | NA | TRBJ1-2 | TRBV20-1 | CSATYPGGNYGYTF | TGCAGTGCGACTTACCCGGGGGGTAACTATGGCTACACCTTC
TRBD1 | few | TRBJ1-4 | TRBV4-1 | CASSPPGDRGRKLFF | TGCGCCAGCAGCCCACCCGGGGACAGGGGGCGGAAACTGTTTTTT
NA | few | TRBJ2-3 | TRBV4-1 | CASSLIRTPTEGQSVYF | TGCGCCAGCAGCCTCATAAGGACCCCGACGGAGGGACAGTCGGTGTATTTT